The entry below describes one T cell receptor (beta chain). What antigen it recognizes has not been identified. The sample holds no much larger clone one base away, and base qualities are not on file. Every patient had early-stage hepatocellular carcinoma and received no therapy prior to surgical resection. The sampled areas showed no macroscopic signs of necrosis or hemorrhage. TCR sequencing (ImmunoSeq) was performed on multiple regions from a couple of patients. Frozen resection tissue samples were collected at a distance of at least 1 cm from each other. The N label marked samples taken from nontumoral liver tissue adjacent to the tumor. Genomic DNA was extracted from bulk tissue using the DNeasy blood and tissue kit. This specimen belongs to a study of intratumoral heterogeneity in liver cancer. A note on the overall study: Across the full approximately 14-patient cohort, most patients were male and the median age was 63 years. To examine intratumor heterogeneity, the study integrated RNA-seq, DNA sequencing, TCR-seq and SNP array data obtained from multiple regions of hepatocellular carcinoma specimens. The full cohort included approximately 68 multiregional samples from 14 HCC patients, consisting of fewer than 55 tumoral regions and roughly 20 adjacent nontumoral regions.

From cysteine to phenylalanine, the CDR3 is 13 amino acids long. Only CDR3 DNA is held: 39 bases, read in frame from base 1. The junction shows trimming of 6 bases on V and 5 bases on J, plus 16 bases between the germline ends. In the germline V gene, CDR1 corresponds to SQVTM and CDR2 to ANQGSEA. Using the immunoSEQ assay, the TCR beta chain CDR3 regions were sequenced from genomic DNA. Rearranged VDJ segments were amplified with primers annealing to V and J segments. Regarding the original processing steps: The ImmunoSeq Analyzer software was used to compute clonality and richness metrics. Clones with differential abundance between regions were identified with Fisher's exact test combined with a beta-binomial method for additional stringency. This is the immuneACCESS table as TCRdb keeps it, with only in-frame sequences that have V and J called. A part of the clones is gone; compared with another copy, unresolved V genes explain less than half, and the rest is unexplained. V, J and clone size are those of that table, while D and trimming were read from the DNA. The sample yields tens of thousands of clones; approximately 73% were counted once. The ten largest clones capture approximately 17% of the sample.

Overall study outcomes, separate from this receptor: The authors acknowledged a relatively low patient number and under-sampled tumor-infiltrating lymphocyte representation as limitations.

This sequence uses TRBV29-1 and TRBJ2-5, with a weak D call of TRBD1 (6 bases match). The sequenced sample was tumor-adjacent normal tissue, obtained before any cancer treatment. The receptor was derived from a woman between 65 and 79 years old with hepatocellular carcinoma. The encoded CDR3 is CSVAGTQGETQYF. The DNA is TGCAGCGTGGCCGGGACACAAGGGGAGACCCAGTACTTC.